These 30 T cell receptor beta chains came from one sample sequenced in a study of blood T cells in healthy people across ages. It was with a sample-barcoded 5' primer and a J-beta primer mix that a second PCR of roughly 7 to 12 cycles was run. TCRdb passed the 5' RACE reads through MiXCR, listing each CDR3 protein once. The sample contains approximately 810,000 distinct CDR3 sequences, less than 35% of which appear only once. The sample taken for sequencing was blood. Receptor source: a woman aged 80 or over in good health.

At least ten counts were recorded for this clonotype. This rearrangement joins TRBV6-1 to TRBJ2-3, with D possibly called TRBD1 or TRBD2 (5 bases each). V was shortened by 5 bases and J by 0 bases, with 18 bases between the two germline ends. This CDR3 is built from 17 residues. Looked up from germline, CDR1 is MNHNS and CDR2 is SASEGT. The CDR3 sequence: CASSRVGRLPSTDTQYF. CDR3 coding DNA: TGTGCCAGCAGTCGCGTGGGACGGCTTCCTAGCACAGATACGCAGTATTTT.

There are a few counts of this clonotype. This may arise from a read error, as a much more abundant clone is one base away. The gene calls are TRBV25-1 and TRBJ2-3; perhaps TRBD1 as D (5 bases). The germline CDR1 and CDR2 sequences are MGHDK and SYGVNS. This CDR3 is 13 amino acids long. The CDR3 DNA reads TGTGCCAGCAACCAGGCAGGGATAGATGCGCAGTATTTT. This encodes CASNQAGIDAQYF.

This clonotype was seen a few times. This chain joins TRBV18 and TRBJ2-3, with D perhaps being TRBD1 or TRBD2 (5 bases each). Germline CDR1 and CDR2: KGHSH and LQKENI. The CDR3 extends over 14 amino acids. V lost 3 bases and J 2 bases, leaving 9 bases between the germline ends. CDR3 nucleotide sequence: TGTGCCAGCTCACCCGGGACGCTCACAGATACGCAGTATTTT. It encodes CASSPGTLTDTQYF.

This clonotype was recorded at least ten times. The V gene is TRBV11-2, the J gene TRBJ2-3; D is tentatively TRBD1 or TRBD2 (6 bases each). V lost 5 bases and J 6 bases, leaving 18 bases between the germline ends. CDR3 length equals 15 residues. Germline values: CDR1 SGHAT, CDR2 FQNNGV. CDR3 protein: CASSPLFGGGDTQYF. Written as DNA, the CDR3 is TGTGCCAGCAGCCCCCTTTTTGGAGGGGGGGATACGCAGTATTTT.

There are many counts of this clonotype. The chain links TRBV28 to TRBJ2-7; the match to TRBD1 covers 8 bases. Per germline, CDR1 MDHEN and CDR2 SYDVKM. The CDR3 length is 15 residues. The V and J ends lost 5 bases and 0 bases, in that order; junction bases with no gene match: 6. CDR3 in DNA: TGTGCCAGCAGTAAGACAGGGGCCTCCTCCTACGAGCAGTACTTC. Amino acid sequence: CASSKTGASSYEQYF.

V gene TRBV6-6 combines with J gene TRBJ1-1; D possibly corresponds to TRBD1 (5 bases). Per the germline V gene, CDR1 is MNHNY and CDR2 is SVGAGI (reference sequence). CDR3 length: 12 residues. V shed 5 bases and J shed 10 bases, with 14 bases lying between them. Here the CDR3 DNA reads TGTGCCAGCAGTCAACAGGTGGGACGAGCTTTCTTT. Translating gives CASSQQVGRAFF.

V is TRBV7-2 and J is TRBJ1-2; no clear D. Germline assignment: CDR1 SGHTA and CDR2 FQGNSA. V was cut by 5 bases and J by 6 bases, with 19 bases left in between. The CDR3 has 15 amino acids. Here the CDR3 DNA reads TGTGCCAGCAGCCAAAGGACCGAAACCCGTGATGGCTACACCTTC. This sequence encodes CASSQRTETRDGYTF.

In regard to this clonotype: A read error may explain this, as a much larger clone is one base away. The gene calls are TRBV6-6 and TRBJ2-5, with 14 nucleotides matching TRBD2. Germline V gene data show CDR1 as MNHNY and CDR2 as SVGAGI (reference sequence). The CDR3 loop spans 16 amino acids. V trimming: 5 bases; J trimming: 11 bases; junction bases outside the gene matches: 13. The CDR3 protein is CASSRLAGGPDNEQYF. The CDR3 DNA is TGTGCCAGCAGTCGACTAGCGGGGGGGCCGGACAATGAGCAGTACTTC.

The chain employs TRBV6-2 or TRBV6-3 and TRBJ1-5; the D is unclear. CDR1 is MNHEY, CDR2 SVGEGT, per germline. V was shortened by 8 bases and J by 0 bases, with 11 bases between the two germline ends. This CDR3 region has 14 residues. CDR3 residues: CASLSGYSNQPQHF. In nucleotides, the CDR3 is TGTGCCAGCCTATCGGGGTATAGCAATCAGCCCCAGCATTTT.

This clonotype was seen ten or more times. The gene calls are TRBV6-6 and TRBJ1-2; D gene ambiguous. V was shortened by 6 bases and J by 2 bases, with 10 bases between the two germline ends. Germline V gene sequence: CDR1 MNHNY, CDR2 SVGAGI (reference sequence). The CDR3 loop spans 13 amino acids. The CDR3 sequence is CASSRGANYGYTF. CDR3 DNA sequence: TGTGCCAGCAGCCGGGGTGCCAACTATGGCTACACCTTC.

This clonotype was observed many times. The chain couples TRBV27 to TRBJ2-5; the D call may be TRBD1 or TRBD2 (5 bases each). This CDR3 contains 13 residues. The V end lost 5 bases, the J end lost 4 bases, and 11 bases lay between the germline ends. Germline V gene data show CDR1 as MNHEY and CDR2 as SMNVEV (reference sequence). CDR3 sequence: CASSPGRLETQYF. CDR3 coding DNA: TGTGCCAGCAGTCCGGGACGGTTAGAGACCCAGTACTTC.

This clonotype showed up just a few times. One end of the junction varies from germline; a read error may be responsible. V is TRBV4-3 and J is TRBJ2-1; D not certain. This CDR3 region has 14 residues. CDR1 is LGHNA and CDR2 is YSLEER in the germline V gene. The CDR3 reads CASSQERLYSEQFF. CDR3 bases: TGCGCCAGCAGCCAAGAACGGCTGTACAGTGAGCAGTTCTTC.

This clonotype has a handful of counts. The chain recombines TRBV7-2 with TRBJ2-2; D possibly matches TRBD1 or TRBD2 (5 bases each). The CDR3 contains 16 residues. V lost 5 bases and J lost 3, with 16 bases in between. Per the germline V gene, CDR1 is SGHTA and CDR2 is FQGNSA. The CDR3 DNA reads as TGTGCCAGCAGCCCCCCTGGGGGTTCTGACACCGGGGAGCTGTTTTTT. Amino acids: CASSPPGGSDTGELFF.

On this clonotype itself: One end of the junction is discordant with germline, which a read error may explain. The chain links TRBV7-9 to TRBJ1-1, with TRBD1 matching 8 bases. This CDR3 spans 13 amino acids. Germline V gives CDR1 SEHNR, CDR2 FQNEAQ (reference sequence). The CDR3 DNA reads as TGTGCCAGCAGCTTGTCAGGGGGCACTAAAGCTTTCTTT. This translates into CASSLSGGTKAFF. Full variable domain (outside the CDR3, taken from reference TRBV7-9 and TRBJ1-1): DTGVSQNPRHKITKRGQNVTFRCDPISEHNRLYWYRQTLGQGPEFLTYFQNEAQLEKSRLLSDRFSAERPKGSFSTLEIQRTEQGDSAMYLCASSLSGGTKAFFGQGTRLTVV.

Points on this clonotype: One junction end disagrees with the germline gene, perhaps due to a read error. J is TRBJ1-1 and V is TRBV5-1, with 7 bases aligning to TRBD1. CDR1 is SGHRS, CDR2 YFSETQ, per germline. The CDR3 totals 14 residues. The chain's CDR3 is CASSPTQGNAEAFF. CDR3 coding DNA: TGCGCCAGCAGCCCAACACAGGGGAACGCTGAAGCTTTCTTT.

This clonotype has at least ten counts. The J gene is TRBJ2-7, the V gene TRBV7-2; the match to TRBD2 covers 11 bases. Germline CDR1 is SGHTA and CDR2 is FQGNSA. J was trimmed by 6 bases and V by 5 bases; bases with no gene match: 12. CDR3 size: 16 residues. CDR3 loop: CASSRHSGGAVSEQYF. As DNA, the CDR3 is TGTGCCAGCAGCCGACATAGCGGGGGGGCTGTATCCGAGCAGTACTTC.

This clonotype came up a few times. One junction end does not reproduce the germline sequence, and a read error may be involved. The CDR3 sequence is CASSLRADAQYF. In nucleotides, the CDR3 is TGTGCCAGCAGTTTGAGGGCAGATGCGCAGTATTTT. V is TRBV12-3 or TRBV12-4 and J is TRBJ2-3; the D gene is possibly TRBD2 (5 bases). The CDR3 spans 12 residues.

This clonotype was observed a few times. The chain uses TRBV27 and TRBJ1-2, with 9 bases aligning to TRBD1. The trim removed 5 bases at V and 4 bases at J, leaving 17 bases unmatched. Looked up from germline, CDR1 is MNHEY and CDR2 is SMNVEV (reference sequence). The CDR3 runs 18 residues. In nucleotides, the CDR3 is TGTGCCAGCAGTCCTTCCCCGGGACAGGGACCCTTCGGCTATGGCTACACCTTC. Amino acids: CASSPSPGQGPFGYGYTF.

This clonotype has only a few counts. The V call is TRBV5-1, the J call TRBJ2-1; possible D gene TRBD1, 6 bases. The DNA end lines up better with TRBJ2-7; the J call may be wrong. From germline, CDR1 is SGHRS and CDR2 YFSETQ. The CDR3 consists of 18 residues. CDR3 sequence reads: CASSQSVSGQSSYNEQYF. The CDR3 nucleotides are TGCGCCAGCAGCCAATCCGTATCGGGACAAAGCTCCTACAATGAGCAGTACTTC.

This clonotype was recorded once. The CDR3 region has the DNA TGCAGCGCCGAGGGGCTGGTTAAAGAGACCCAGTACTTC. It translates to CSAEGLVKETQYF. The genes are TRBV29-1 and TRBJ2-5; D may match TRBD1 or TRBD2 (5 bases each). Germline V gene sequence: CDR1 SQVTM, CDR2 ANQGSEA. The CDR3 sequence is 13 residues long. Trimming cost V 7 bases and J 3 bases, with 15 bases left between them. The whole variable domain, filled in from reference TRBV29-1 and TRBJ2-5, reads SAVISQKPSRDICQRGTSLTIQCQVDSQVTMMFWYRQQPGQSLTLIATANQGSEATYESGFVIDKFPISRPNLTFSTLTVSNMSPEDSSIYLCSAEGLVKETQYFGPGTRLLVL.

This clonotype was counted only a few times. The junction departs from germline at one end; a sequencing error may be responsible. The chain couples TRBV3-1 to TRBJ2-7, with a possible D match to TRBD1 (6 bases). The CDR3 extends over 12 amino acids. Germline-derived CDR1 and CDR2 are LGHDT and YNNKEL (reference sequence). The CDR3 sequence is CASSPGTSPSYF. The CDR3 DNA reads TGTGCCAGCAGCCCAGGGACATCCCCTTCTTATTTC.

This chain uses TRBV18 with TRBJ2-3, with D tentatively TRBD2 (5 bases). CDR1 KGHSH and CDR2 LQKENI come from the germline V gene. Trimming left V 3 bases short and J 1 base short, with 11 bases between. The CDR3 contains 15 residues. Here the CDR3 DNA reads TGTGCCAGCTCACCGCCCGGGGTGGGCACAGATACGCAGTATTTT. Amino acids: CASSPPGVGTDTQYF.

Only a few counts were recorded for this clonotype. The chain uses TRBV3-1 and TRBJ2-2, with a weak D call TRBD1 (6 bases). This CDR3 has 14 amino acids. The germline V gene has CDR1 LGHDT and CDR2 YNNKEL (reference sequence). The V end was cut by 6 bases, the J end by 4 bases, with 12 bases between. The CDR3 bases are TGTGCCAGCAGGAGGACAGAAAGCACCGGGGAGCTGTTTTTT. Translation: CASRRTESTGELFF.

This chain joins TRBV7-9 and TRBJ1-5; TRBD1 matches at 7 bases. In germline, CDR1 is SEHNR, CDR2 FQNEAQ (reference sequence). The junction had 8 bases not matched to a gene; V was cut back by 5 bases and J by 4 bases. CDR3 length: 15 residues. CDR3 coding DNA: TGTGCCAGCAGCCCGGGACAGTTAATTAATCAGCCCCAGCATTTT. Protein: CASSPGQLINQPQHF.

Note on this clonotype: A read error may explain this, as a much larger clone is one base away. V gene TRBV27 combines with J gene TRBJ2-5; D not resolved. This CDR3 spans 11 amino acids. Germline CDR1 MNHEY, CDR2 SMNVEV (reference sequence). Trimming cost V 3 bases and J 13 bases, with 12 bases left between them. CDR3 coding DNA: TGTGCCAGCAGTTTTCCCGACGAGCGGTACTTC. Its protein product is CASSFPDERYF.

This clonotype was picked up many times. The V gene is TRBV20-1, the J gene TRBJ2-1, with a tentative D call TRBD1 (6 bases). V was shortened by 0 bases and J by 0 bases, with 18 bases between the two germline ends. The V gene's germline CDR1 is DFQATT and CDR2 SNEGSKA (reference sequence). The length of the CDR3 is 18 residues. CDR3 protein: CSAREQGIIKTSYNEQFF. The CDR3 DNA reads TGCAGTGCTAGAGAACAGGGAATAATCAAGACCTCCTACAATGAGCAGTTCTTC.

This clonotype came up many times. The CDR3 reads CASSEALAGDTQYF. DNA of the CDR3: TGTGCCAGCAGTGAAGCATTAGCGGGAGATACGCAGTATTTT. The chain carries TRBV6-1 and TRBJ2-3; TRBD2 matches 7 bases. After removal of 0 bases from V and 5 bases from J, the junction contained 2 bases not matched to a gene. The CDR3 length is 14 residues. Germline CDR1 is MNHNS and CDR2 is SASEGT.

This clonotype was detected many times. CDR3 region: CSATGTGDEQYF. As DNA, the CDR3 is TGCAGTGCTACCGGGACAGGAGACGAGCAGTACTTC. The chain joins TRBV20-1 to TRBJ2-7, with 8 bases that match TRBD1. J was trimmed by 5 bases and V by 4 bases; bases with no gene match: 4. This CDR3 is 12 amino acids long. Germline values: CDR1 DFQATT, CDR2 SNEGSKA (reference sequence).

This clonotype occurred a few times. A much larger clone lies one base from this, so it may be a read error. The V gene is TRBV5-1, the J gene TRBJ2-5; 8 nucleotides agree with TRBD2. The germline CDR1 and CDR2 sequences are SGHRS and YFSETQ. The trim removed 4 bases at V and 7 bases at J, leaving 12 bases unmatched. The CDR3 is made up of 15 amino acids. This CDR3 reads CASSPTGGGLGTQYF. The CDR3 nucleotides read TGCGCCAGCAGCCCCACTGGCGGGGGGCTCGGGACCCAGTACTTC.

This clonotype has ten or more counts. The chain has TRBV7-9 and TRBJ1-2; a weak D match, TRBD1 (6 bases). The CDR3 runs 12 residues. Germline-derived CDR1 and CDR2 are SEHNR and FQNEAQ (reference sequence). With 6 bases removed from V and 6 bases from J, the gap between germline ends came to 11 bases. CDR3 nucleotides: TGTGCCAGCAGTCCAGGGGCCCATGGCTACACCTTC. It specifies CASSPGAHGYTF. Full variable domain (missing parts from reference TRBV7-9 and TRBJ1-2): DTGVSQNPRHKITKRGQNVTFRCDPISEHNRLYWYRQTLGQGPEFLTYFQNEAQLEKSRLLSDRFSAERPKGSFSTLEIQRTEQGDSAMYLCASSPGAHGYTFGSGTRLTVV.